These 15 T cell receptor beta chains share one sample of origin, sequenced in a study of cytomegalovirus exposure and HLA in healthy donors. 60 Vbeta and 13 Jbeta primers were used in PCR. Repertoires were generated with immunoSEQ multiplex PCR, while TCRdb's copy carries only in-frame clones and drops some. The sample holds roughly 190,000 clones; under 85% are singletons and the top ten take roughly a tenth. Material: PBMCs. The receptors derive from a woman in her forties or fifties in good health and CMV-seropositive.

This chain joins TRBV27 and TRBJ1-2; D might be TRBD1 (6 bases). The CDR3 consists of 13 residues. V lost 9 bases to trimming and J lost 4 bases, with 15 bases between them. The germline V gene encodes CDR1 MNHEY and CDR2 SMNVEV (reference sequence). The CDR3 here is CASRTAGSYGYTF. DNA of the CDR3: TGTGCCAGTAGGACAGCCGGATCCTATGGCTACACCTTC.

The chain recombines TRBV19 with TRBJ2-7; D gene uncertain. Trimming shortened V by 3 bases and J by 1 base, and 7 bases separated the two germline ends. Germline V gene sequence: CDR1 LNHDA, CDR2 SQIVND (reference sequence). The CDR3 sequence is 13 residues long. The CDR3 spells CASSIPRSYEQYF. The CDR3 nucleotides read TGTGCCAGTAGTATTCCCAGGTCCTACGAGCAGTACTTC. The full variable domain, its missing parts supplied by reference TRBV19 and TRBJ2-7, is DGGITQSPKYLFRKEGQNVTLSCEQNLNHDAMYWYRQDPGQGLRLIYYSQIVNDFQKGDIAEGYSVSREKKESFPLTVTSAQKNPTAFYLCASSIPRSYEQYFGPGTRLTVT.

V and J are TRBV28 and TRBJ1-2; tentative D call: TRBD1 (5 bases). V lost 6 bases and J 4 bases, leaving 15 bases between the germline ends. CDR1 and CDR2 (germline): MDHEN, SYDVKM. The CDR3 extends over 14 amino acids. The CDR3 spells CASRAGYTGYGYTF. The CDR3 DNA reads as TGTGCCAGCAGAGCAGGGTATACCGGCTATGGCTACACCTTC.

The chain carries TRBV27 and TRBJ1-2; 9 bases are a match to TRBD1. The CDR3 is 15 residues long. V shed 4 bases, J shed 2 bases, and the junction held 5 bases outside the gene matches. CDR1 MNHEY and CDR2 SMNVEV come from the germline V gene (reference sequence). The CDR3 region has the DNA TGTGCCAGCAGTTCCCACGGGACAGGGAACTATGGCTACACCTTC. It yields the protein CASSSHGTGNYGYTF.

The rearrangement joins TRBV9 to TRBJ1-3; tentative D call: TRBD1 (6 bases). Trimming cost V 6 bases and J 0 bases, with 19 bases left between them. Germline V CDR1 and CDR2: SGDLS, YYNGEE. The CDR3 has 17 residues. The CDR3: CASTRAGVLSSGNTIYF. DNA of the CDR3: TGTGCCAGCACCAGAGCAGGGGTACTGAGCTCTGGAAACACCATATATTTT. The full variable domain, its missing parts supplied by reference TRBV9 and TRBJ1-3, is DSGVTQTPKHLITATGQRVTLRCSPRSGDLSVYWYQQSLDQGLQFLIQYYNGEERAKGNILERFSAQQFPDLHSELNLSSLELGDSALYFCASTRAGVLSSGNTIYFGEGSWLTVV.

This clone was counted a single time. The chain carries TRBV27 and TRBJ1-2; no reliable D call. The length of the CDR3 is 14 residues. From germline, CDR1 is MNHEY and CDR2 SMNVEV (reference sequence). Trimming pared 6 bases from V and 0 bases from J, leaving 11 bases between. CDR3 DNA: TGTGCCAGCAGGAGGACTGGGGCTAACTATGGCTACACCTTC. It translates to CASRRTGANYGYTF.

The chain joins TRBV7-6 to TRBJ2-1; 13 nucleotides match TRBD2. V trimming: 1 base; J trimming: 1 base; junction bases outside the gene matches: 7. This CDR3 is built from 19 residues. Germline V lookup: CDR1 SGHVS, CDR2 FNYEAQ. The CDR3: CASSLVPLLAGGSYNEQFF. DNA of the CDR3: TGTGCCAGCAGCTTAGTTCCACTACTAGCGGGGGGGTCCTACAATGAGCAGTTCTTC.

This chain links TRBV6-5 with TRBJ2-2; D perhaps matches TRBD2 (6 bases). Germline V gives CDR1 MNHEY, CDR2 SVGAGI. The germline V and J ends were trimmed by 5 bases and 4 bases, with 11 bases remaining between them. This CDR3 is built from 14 residues. CDR3 sequence (DNA): TGTGCCAGCAGTGGTAGCGGCAGCACCGGGGAGCTGTTTTTT. Protein: CASSGSGSTGELFF.

The chain combines TRBV6-5 with TRBJ1-2; 7 nucleotides align to TRBD1. The germline V gene has CDR1 MNHEY and CDR2 SVGAGI. The length of the CDR3 is 14 residues. Unmatched junction bases numbered 6, after V lost 6 bases and J lost 2 bases. The CDR3 region is CASRRTGRNYGYTF. The DNA for the CDR3 is TGTGCCAGCAGGAGGACAGGCCGCAACTATGGCTACACCTTC.

The chain couples TRBV29-1 to TRBJ2-5; 7 bases match TRBD1. Gene TRBJ2-7 matches the end of the DNA better, so the J call may be wrong. From germline, CDR1 is SQVTM and CDR2 ANQGSEA. The CDR3 sequence is 16 residues long. CDR3 nucleotide sequence: TGCAGCTCCCCACCCCCGGGACAGTGGAGCTCCTACGAGCAGTACTTC. This translates into CSSPPPGQWSSYEQYF.

In this sample, this clone turned up once. V and J are TRBV4-2 and TRBJ2-5, with TRBD1 as a possible D gene (6 bases). Germline CDR1 LGHNA, CDR2 YNFKEQ. This CDR3 has 14 residues. Trimming took 0 bases from V and 5 from J, leaving 10 bases between them. The CDR3 DNA follows: TGTGCCAGCAGCCAAGACGCAGGGGATGAGACCCAGTACTTC. Residues: CASSQDAGDETQYF.

This clone was seen more than once but under ten times. The genes are TRBV5-1 and TRBJ1-1, with 9 positions matching TRBD1. The CDR3 is made up of 14 amino acids. CDR1 is SGHRS and CDR2 is YFSETQ in the germline V gene. Trimming at V came to 2 bases and at J to 10 bases, leaving 9 bases not matched to a gene. CDR3 in amino acids: CASSFYGQGSTAFF. CDR3 DNA sequence: TGCGCCAGCAGCTTCTACGGACAGGGGTCGACAGCTTTCTTT.

V gene TRBV28 combines with J gene TRBJ1-6; TRBD1 matches 9 bases. Germline values: CDR1 MDHEN, CDR2 SYDVKM. CDR3 length: 15 residues. With 4 bases clipped from V and 9 bases from J, the junction kept 7 bases outside the gene matches. In nucleotides, the CDR3 is TGTGCCAGCAGTTCGACGGGACAGGGCACTTCACCCCTCCACTTT. This translates into CASSSTGQGTSPLHF. Full variable domain (outside the CDR3, taken from reference TRBV28 and TRBJ1-6): DVKVTQSSRYLVKRTGEKVFLECVQDMDHENMFWYRQDPGLGLRLIYFSYDVKMKEKGDIPEGYSVSREKKERFSLILESASTNQTSMYLCASSSTGQGTSPLHFGNGTRLTVT.

This chain links TRBV30 with TRBJ1-5, with a tentative D call TRBD1 (6 bases). Trimming removed 2 bases from V and 1 base from J, with 15 bases in between. This CDR3 comprises 16 residues. Germline lookup yields CDR1 GTSNPN and CDR2 SVGIG (reference sequence). CDR3 in DNA: TGTGCCTGGAGTACAAGACAGGCTTGGAGCAATCAGCCCCAGCATTTT. Translation: CAWSTRQAWSNQPQHF.

The J gene is TRBJ1-4, the V gene TRBV9; D possibly corresponds to TRBD1 (6 bases). The germline V and J ends were trimmed by 0 bases and 10 bases, with 16 bases remaining between them. From germline, CDR1 is SGDLS and CDR2 YYNGEE. CDR3 length: 15 residues. CDR3 region: CASSVEGGAKGKLFF. CDR3 DNA: TGTGCCAGCAGCGTAGAAGGGGGGGCGAAGGGAAAACTGTTTTTT.